The 29 T cell receptor beta chains given below trace back to one sample, sequenced in a study of cytomegalovirus exposure and HLA in healthy donors. 13 Jbeta primers and 60 Vbeta primers were used for the PCR. TCRdb's table, derived via immunoSEQ multiplex PCR, lists solely in-frame clones and lacks some. The sample carries about 89,000 clones, 85% recorded once. Specimen: PBMCs. The origin of the receptors is a middle-aged man in good health and CMV-seropositive.

The J gene is TRBJ2-7, the V gene TRBV7-2, with 10 bases aligning to TRBD1. The CDR3 consists of 15 residues. V lost 4 bases and J lost 2; bases outside the gene matches: 5. Germline assignment: CDR1 SGHTA and CDR2 FQGNSA. CDR3 sequence: CASSSMGQGPYEQYF. CDR3 nucleotide sequence: TGTGCCAGCAGCTCAATGGGACAGGGGCCCTACGAGCAGTACTTC.

The chain couples TRBV18 to TRBJ2-7; D not certain. CDR3 length: 10 residues. V dropped 3 bases and J dropped 6 bases, with 3 bases sitting between them. CDR1 is KGHSH, CDR2 LQKENI, per germline. The DNA for the CDR3 is TGTGCCAGCTCACCCCTCGAGCAGTACTTC. Its protein product is CASSPLEQYF.

V usage is TRBV5-4 and J usage is TRBJ2-3; tentatively, D is TRBD2 (6 bases). Trimming stripped 6 bases from V and 1 base from J, with 15 bases between. Looked up from germline, CDR1 is SGHNT and CDR2 is YYREEE (reference sequence). CDR3 length equals 15 residues. CDR3 region: CASTPGRRGTDTQYF. The DNA of the CDR3 is TGTGCCAGCACCCCGGGGAGGAGGGGCACAGATACGCAGTATTTT. Together with reference TRBV5-4 and TRBJ2-3, the CDR3 gives the full variable domain: ETGVTQSPTHLIKTRGQQVTLRCSSQSGHNTVSWYQQALGQGPQFIFQYYREEENGRGNFPPRFSGLQFPNYSSELNVNALELDDSALYLCASTPGRRGTDTQYFGPGTRLTVL.

This clone was seen only a few times. The rearrangement uses TRBV19 and TRBJ1-1; D remains unclear. Germline values: CDR1 LNHDA, CDR2 SQIVND (reference sequence). The V end lost 9 bases, the J end lost 0 bases, and 11 bases lay between the germline ends. CDR3 length: 13 residues. CDR3 amino acids: CASSLSVNTEAFF. The CDR3 DNA reads as TGTGCCAGCTCTTTAAGCGTGAACACTGAAGCTTTCTTT.

The chain employs TRBV11-2 and TRBJ2-1, with 10 bases that match TRBD2. V lost 7 bases to trimming and J lost 4 bases; unmatched junction nucleotides: 7. The germline CDR1 and CDR2 sequences are SGHAT and FQNNGV. The CDR3 sequence is 15 residues long. The CDR3 nucleotides are TGTGCCAGCATCCCGAGCGGGGGGGCTTACAATGAGCAGTTCTTC. Amino acids: CASIPSGGAYNEQFF.

The count of this clone is one. Other DNA sequences in this specimen translate into the identical CDR3. The gene calls are TRBV19 and TRBJ2-1; 12 positions match TRBD2. The length of the CDR3 is 15 residues. The germline CDR1 and CDR2 sequences are LNHDA and SQIVND (reference sequence). With V trimmed by 4 bases and J by 6 bases, 4 bases remained unmatched. In nucleotides, the CDR3 is TGTGCCAGTAGTACCCCGGGACTAGCGGGCAATGAGCAGTTCTTC. Protein sequence: CASSTPGLAGNEQFF.

This chain links TRBV11-2 with TRBJ2-2; TRBD1 matches 7 bases. The CDR3 covers 15 residues. Looked up from germline, CDR1 is SGHAT and CDR2 is FQNNGV. V gave up 6 bases and J gave up 0 bases; unmatched junction bases: 4. This CDR3 is CASSWGQTNTGELFF. The CDR3 region has the DNA TGTGCCAGCAGTTGGGGACAGACGAACACCGGGGAGCTGTTTTTT.

The chain combines TRBV5-1 with TRBJ2-7, with D possibly being TRBD1 (5 bases). This CDR3 has 13 amino acids. The V end was cut by 2 bases, the J end by 1 base, with 7 bases between. CDR1 and CDR2 (germline): SGHRS, YFSETQ. The CDR3 sequence: CASSFQGSYEQYF. DNA for the CDR3: TGCGCCAGCAGCTTCCAGGGATCCTACGAGCAGTACTTC.

The V gene is TRBV5-4, the J gene TRBJ1-1, with 7 bases fitting TRBD1. Unmatched junction bases numbered 12, after V lost 10 bases and J lost 6 bases. Germline assignment: CDR1 SGHNT and CDR2 YYREEE (reference sequence). This CDR3 contains 13 residues. The DNA for the CDR3 is TGTGCCTGGGGCGGAGGGGGCTACCCTGAAGCTTTCTTT. It yields the protein CAWGGGGYPEAFF.

The V gene is TRBV19, the J gene TRBJ1-1; a weak D match, TRBD1 (5 bases). Per the germline V gene, CDR1 is LNHDA and CDR2 is SQIVND (reference sequence). CDR3 size: 19 residues. V was trimmed by 7 bases and J by 0 bases, leaving 27 bases between them. The CDR3 coding sequence is TGTGCCAGTATTAGGATCACAACCCTCGGGGGGGGACTGAACACTGAAGCTTTCTTT. Residues: CASIRITTLGGGLNTEAFF.

V usage is TRBV7-2 and J usage is TRBJ2-3, with 12 bases matching TRBD1. Per the germline V gene, CDR1 is SGHTA and CDR2 is FQGNSA. This CDR3 contains 17 residues. Trimming removed 2 bases from V and 1 base from J; junction bases left unmatched: 4. CDR3 region: CASSLHGTGGGTDTQYF. The CDR3 region has the DNA TGTGCCAGCAGCTTACACGGGACAGGGGGCGGCACAGATACGCAGTATTTT. The whole variable domain, filled in from reference TRBV7-2 and TRBJ2-3, reads GAGVSQSPSNKVTEKGKDVELRCDPISGHTALYWYRQSLGQGLEFLIYFQGNSAPDKSGLPSDRFSAERTGGSVSTLTIQRTQQEDSAVYLCASSLHGTGGGTDTQYFGPGTRLTVL.

The rearrangement links TRBV28 to TRBJ2-3; 8 bases align to TRBD2. The germline gives CDR1 MDHEN, CDR2 SYDVKM. CDR3 length: 15 amino acids. Trimming removed 6 bases from V and 5 bases from J; junction bases left unmatched: 10. The DNA for the CDR3 is TGTGCCAGCAGCTCTCCCCGGGAGGGAATAGATACGCAGTATTTT. As protein: CASSSPREGIDTQYF.

V gene TRBV10-3 combines with J gene TRBJ2-1; 10 bases agree with TRBD2. The CDR3 spans 16 residues. V lost 9 bases to trimming and J lost 7 bases; unmatched junction nucleotides: 15. CDR1 and CDR2 from the germline V gene are ENHRY and SYGVKD. CDR3 bases: TGTGCCATTGCGTTGGCTAGCGGGAGTGGCACGAATGAGCAGTTCTTC. It codes for CAIALASGSGTNEQFF.

V is TRBV5-4 and J is TRBJ1-6; D is ambiguous. From germline, CDR1 is SGHNT and CDR2 YYREEE (reference sequence). Trimming pared 4 bases from V and 5 bases from J, leaving 10 bases between. CDR3 size: 14 residues. CDR3 loop: CASSVPGNNSPLHF. In DNA, the CDR3 is TGTGCCAGCAGCGTCCCCGGTAATAATTCACCCCTCCACTTT. Using reference TRBV5-4 and TRBJ1-6 for the parts outside the CDR3, the full variable domain is ETGVTQSPTHLIKTRGQQVTLRCSSQSGHNTVSWYQQALGQGPQFIFQYYREEENGRGNFPPRFSGLQFPNYSSELNVNALELDDSALYLCASSVPGNNSPLHFGNGTRLTVT.

The chain joins TRBV6-5 to TRBJ1-1; 8 bases are shared with TRBD1. The CDR3 has 14 amino acids. The V segment lost 6 bases and the J segment 4 bases; nucleotides outside the gene matches: 7. CDR1 MNHEY and CDR2 SVGAGI come from the germline V gene. CDR3 nucleotide sequence: TGTGCCAGCAGGCGACAGGGGTGGGGCACTGAAGCTTTCTTT. Amino acid sequence: CASRRQGWGTEAFF.

V usage is TRBV29-1 and J usage is TRBJ2-1, with D perhaps TRBD2 (5 bases). V dropped 4 bases and J dropped 10 bases, with 11 bases sitting between them. Germline V lookup: CDR1 SQVTM, CDR2 ANQGSEA. The CDR3 totals 11 residues. CDR3: CSVVSSWEQFF. CDR3 nucleotides: TGCAGCGTTGTATCTAGCTGGGAGCAGTTCTTC.

The rearrangement joins TRBV29-1 to TRBJ2-3; 7 nucleotides align to TRBD2. The CDR3 loop spans 14 amino acids. Germline CDR1 reads SQVTM; CDR2 reads ANQGSEA. Trimming cost V 3 bases and J 1 base; bases outside gene matches: 4. The CDR3 bases are TGCAGCGTTGACGGGGGGACCCGCACAGATACGCAGTATTTT. The encoded protein is CSVDGGTRTDTQYF.

This sequence joins TRBV4-2 and TRBJ1-5; TRBD1 is a possible D gene (5 bases). Germline V gene data show CDR1 as LGHNA and CDR2 as YNFKEQ. V was shortened by 3 bases and J by 4 bases, with 10 bases between the two germline ends. The CDR3 loop spans 14 amino acids. The CDR3 spells CASSQLGGNQPQHF. The CDR3 DNA follows: TGTGCCAGCAGCCAGTTGGGGGGGAATCAGCCCCAGCATTTT.

V is TRBV19 and J is TRBJ2-6; TRBD1 agrees at 9 bases. The CDR3 totals 19 residues. With V trimmed by 6 bases and J by 1 base, 13 bases remained unmatched. Germline CDR1 is LNHDA and CDR2 is SQIVND (reference sequence). The CDR3 loop reads CASRRVTGGLVSGANVLTF. CDR3 nucleotide sequence: TGTGCCAGTAGGAGGGTTACAGGGGGCTTAGTGTCTGGGGCCAACGTCCTGACTTTC.

This rearrangement joins TRBV9 to TRBJ2-7; 7 bases are a match to TRBD2. CDR1 and CDR2 from the germline V gene are SGDLS and YYNGEE. The CDR3 sequence is 15 residues long. V dropped 0 bases and J dropped 2; count of bases not matched to a gene: 5. Here the CDR3 DNA reads TGTGCCAGCAGCGTAGGTGGCGGGAGTCCCTACGAGCAGTACTTC. As protein: CASSVGGGSPYEQYF. The full variable domain, rest sourced from reference TRBV9 and TRBJ2-7, is DSGVTQTPKHLITATGQRVTLRCSPRSGDLSVYWYQQSLDQGLQFLIQYYNGEERAKGNILERFSAQQFPDLHSELNLSSLELGDSALYFCASSVGGGSPYEQYFGPGTRLTVT.

The chain couples TRBV10-1 to TRBJ2-7; 14 nucleotides agree with TRBD2. The CDR3 contains 14 residues. Trimming at V came to 5 bases and at J to 6 bases, leaving 3 bases not matched to a gene. The germline V gene has CDR1 WNHNN and CDR2 SYGVQD (reference sequence). The CDR3 coding sequence is TGCGCCAGCAGTAAAGGACTAGCGGGAGGCGAGCAGTACTTC. Translated: CASSKGLAGGEQYF.

The V and J genes are TRBV7-3 and TRBJ2-5, with a possible D match to TRBD2 (6 bases). CDR1 SGHTA and CDR2 FQGTGA come from the germline V gene. Between the trimmed V and J ends, which lost 0 bases and 8 bases, there was a span of 13 bases. This CDR3 has 14 amino acids. The CDR3 spells CASSLTPGERTQYF. The CDR3 DNA follows: TGTGCCAGCAGCTTAACTCCGGGGGAGAGAACCCAGTACTTC.

The chain uses TRBV18 and TRBJ1-1, with 7 bases that match TRBD1. This CDR3 has 15 residues. The junction had 8 bases not matched to a gene; V was cut back by 4 bases and J by 3 bases. CDR1 is KGHSH, CDR2 LQKENI, per germline. In DNA form, the CDR3 reads TGTGCCAGCTCACTCCAGACAGGGCGGTACACTGAAGCTTTCTTT. This encodes CASSLQTGRYTEAFF. Drawing the rest from reference TRBV18 and TRBJ1-1, the complete variable domain is NAGVMQNPRHLVRRRGQEARLRCSPMKGHSHVYWYRQLPEEGLKFMVYLQKENIIDESGMPKERFSAEFPKEGPSILRIQQVVRGDSAAYFCASSLQTGRYTEAFFGQGTRLTVV.

CDR3 region: CASSIGQGSYEQYF. In DNA form, the CDR3 reads TGTGCCAGTAGTATTGGACAGGGATCCTACGAGCAGTACTTC. V and J are TRBV19 and TRBJ2-7; 8 bases map to TRBD1. Germline V lookup: CDR1 LNHDA, CDR2 SQIVND (reference sequence). This CDR3 is 14 amino acids long. The V and J ends lost 3 bases and 1 base, in that order; junction bases with no gene match: 2.

The chain carries TRBV5-1 and TRBJ1-1; D may be TRBD1 (6 bases). From germline, CDR1 is SGHRS and CDR2 YFSETQ. The germline V and J ends were trimmed by 7 bases and 1 base, with 17 bases remaining between them. This CDR3 comprises 15 residues. CDR3 nucleotide sequence: TGCGCCAGCGTACCTAACAGGGCGGGGAACACTGAAGCTTTCTTT. This codes for CASVPNRAGNTEAFF.

This clone was observed a handful of times. The chain joins TRBV6-1 to TRBJ1-2; no definite D call. CDR3 length: 11 amino acids. Germline V lookup: CDR1 MNHNS, CDR2 SASEGT. V lost 8 bases to trimming and J lost 4 bases, with 8 bases between them. The CDR3 sequence is CASEAIYGYTF. The CDR3 DNA sequence: TGTGCCAGCGAGGCCATCTATGGCTACACCTTC.

Comments on this clone: One end of the junction varies from germline; a read error may be responsible. V gene TRBV7-7 combines with J gene TRBJ2-2, with 11 bases fitting TRBD2. Germline assignment: CDR1 SSHAT and CDR2 FNYEAQ (reference sequence). This CDR3 has 16 amino acids. CDR3 region: CASSPDIAGGVGELFF. CDR3 nucleotides: TGTGCTAGCAGCCCCGACATAGCGGGAGGGGTCGGGGAGCTGTTTTTT.

This clone appeared a single time. The chain combines TRBV2 with TRBJ2-1; D perhaps matches TRBD1 (5 bases). V lost 2 bases and J 2 bases, leaving 10 bases between the germline ends. Germline CDR1 and CDR2: SNHLY and FYNNEI. This CDR3 region has 15 residues. CDR3 coding DNA: TGTGCCAGCAGTGAATACTCAGGGACCTACAATGAGCAGTTCTTC. This translates into CASSEYSGTYNEQFF.

This clone was seen once. The genes are TRBV6-6 and TRBJ2-5; 8 nucleotides match TRBD2. The J call may be wrong; the DNA end is better matched by TRBJ2-7. The length of the CDR3 is 14 residues. CDR1 is MNHNY, CDR2 SVGAGI, per germline (reference sequence). The CDR3 bases are TGTGCCAGCAGACCGGGGGGGCCCTCCTACGAGCAGTACTTC. It is translated as CASRPGGPSYEQYF.